The clone carrying this T cell receptor beta chain was recorded a few times. The target antigen is unknown. The data belong to a study of T-cell reconstitution after alpha-beta-depleted transplantation in children. Study conclusions and caveats: After one year, T-cell counts and TCRbeta diversity mostly came from new T cells. Alpha-beta T cells about two months after transplant reportedly derived from several hundred expanded graft clones.

The V and J ends lost 0 bases and 5 bases respectively, with 10 bases between them. This CDR3 is 14 amino acids long. The germline V gene encodes CDR1 SGHRS and CDR2 YFSETQ. A TCRbeta library incorporating unique molecular identifiers was prepared. TCRdb reanalysed the PCR reads using MiXCR and keeps one entry per CDR3 protein. The sample shows 530,000 or so distinct CDR3 sequences, more than 20% of them seen only once. The V and J genes are TRBV5-1 and TRBJ2-3; D ambiguous. This TCR was recovered from a boy in the first two years of life with Wiskott-Aldrich syndrome, due to receive a stem cell transplant. The sample was PBMCs, taken before TCRalphabeta/CD19-depleted stem cell transplant. The CDR3 region is CASSLGGLEDTQYF. CDR3 nucleotide sequence: TGCGCCAGCAGCTTGGGTGGGTTGGAAGATACGCAGTATTTT.